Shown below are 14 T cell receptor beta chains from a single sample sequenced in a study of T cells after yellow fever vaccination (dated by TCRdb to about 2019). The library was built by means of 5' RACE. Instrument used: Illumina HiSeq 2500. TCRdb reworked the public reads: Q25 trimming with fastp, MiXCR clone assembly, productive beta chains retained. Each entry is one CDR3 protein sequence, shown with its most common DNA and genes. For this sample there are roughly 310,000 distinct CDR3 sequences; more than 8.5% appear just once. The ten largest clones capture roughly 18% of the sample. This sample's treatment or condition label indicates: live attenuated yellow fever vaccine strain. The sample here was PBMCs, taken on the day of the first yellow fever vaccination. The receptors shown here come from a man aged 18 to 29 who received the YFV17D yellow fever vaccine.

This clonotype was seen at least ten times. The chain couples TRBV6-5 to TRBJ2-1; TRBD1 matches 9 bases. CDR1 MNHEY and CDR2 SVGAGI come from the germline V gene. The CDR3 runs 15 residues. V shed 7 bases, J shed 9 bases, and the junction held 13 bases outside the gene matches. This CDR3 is CASTSRPTGGSEQFF. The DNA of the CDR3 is TGTGCCAGCACTTCCCGCCCGACAGGGGGTTCTGAGCAGTTCTTC.

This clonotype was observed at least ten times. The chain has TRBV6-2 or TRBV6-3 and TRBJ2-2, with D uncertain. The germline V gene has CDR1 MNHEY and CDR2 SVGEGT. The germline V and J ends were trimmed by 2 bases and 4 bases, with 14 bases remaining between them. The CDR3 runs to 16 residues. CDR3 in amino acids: CASSYPREGRTGELFF. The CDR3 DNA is TGTGCCAGCAGTTACCCCCGCGAAGGCCGCACCGGGGAGCTGTTTTTT.

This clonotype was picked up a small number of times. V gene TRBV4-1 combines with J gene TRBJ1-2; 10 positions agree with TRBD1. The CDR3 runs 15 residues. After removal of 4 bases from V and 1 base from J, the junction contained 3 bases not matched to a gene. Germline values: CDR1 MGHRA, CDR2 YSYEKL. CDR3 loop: CASSPRDRGNYGYTF. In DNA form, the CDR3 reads TGCGCCAGCAGCCCCCGGGACAGGGGTAACTATGGCTACACCTTC.

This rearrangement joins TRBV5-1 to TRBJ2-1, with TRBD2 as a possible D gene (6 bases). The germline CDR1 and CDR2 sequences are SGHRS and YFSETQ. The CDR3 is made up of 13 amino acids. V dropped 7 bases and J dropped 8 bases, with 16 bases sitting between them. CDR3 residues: CASGKLAEYEQFF. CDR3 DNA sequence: TGCGCCAGCGGTAAACTAGCAGAGTATGAGCAGTTCTTC.

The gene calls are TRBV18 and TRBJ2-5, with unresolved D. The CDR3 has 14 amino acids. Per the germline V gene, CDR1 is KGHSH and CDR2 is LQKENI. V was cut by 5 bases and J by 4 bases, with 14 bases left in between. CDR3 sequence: CASSELARAETQYF. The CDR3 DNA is TGTGCCAGCTCAGAATTGGCGCGTGCAGAGACCCAGTACTTC.

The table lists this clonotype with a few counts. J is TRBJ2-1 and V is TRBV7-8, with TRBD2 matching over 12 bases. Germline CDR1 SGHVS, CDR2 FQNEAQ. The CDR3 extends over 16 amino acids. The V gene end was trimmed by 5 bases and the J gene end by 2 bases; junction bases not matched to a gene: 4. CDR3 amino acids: CASSLPSGGAYNEQFF. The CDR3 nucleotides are TGTGCCAGCAGCCTGCCTAGCGGGGGGGCCTACAATGAGCAGTTCTTC.

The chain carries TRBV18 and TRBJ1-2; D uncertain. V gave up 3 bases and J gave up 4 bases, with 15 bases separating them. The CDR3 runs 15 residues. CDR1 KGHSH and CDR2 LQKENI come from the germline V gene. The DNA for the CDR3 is TGTGCCAGCTCACCTTTGGAGGGCCCCAGCTATGGCTACACCTTC. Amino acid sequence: CASSPLEGPSYGYTF. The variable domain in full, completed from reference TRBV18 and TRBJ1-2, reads NAGVMQNPRHLVRRRGQEARLRCSPMKGHSHVYWYRQLPEEGLKFMVYLQKENIIDESGMPKERFSAEFPKEGPSILRIQQVVRGDSAAYFCASSPLEGPSYGYTFGSGTRLTVV.

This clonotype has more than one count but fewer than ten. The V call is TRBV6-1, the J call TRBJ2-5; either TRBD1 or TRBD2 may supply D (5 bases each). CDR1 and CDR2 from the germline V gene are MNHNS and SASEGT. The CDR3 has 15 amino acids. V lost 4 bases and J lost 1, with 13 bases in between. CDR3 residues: CASSVSEGFQETQYF. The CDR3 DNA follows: TGTGCCAGCAGTGTATCCGAGGGGTTCCAAGAGACCCAGTACTTC.

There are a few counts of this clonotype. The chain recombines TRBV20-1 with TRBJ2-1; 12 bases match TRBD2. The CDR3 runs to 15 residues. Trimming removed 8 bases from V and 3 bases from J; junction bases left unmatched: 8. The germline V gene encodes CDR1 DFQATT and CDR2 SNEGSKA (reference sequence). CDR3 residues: CSPRTSGDRYNEQFF. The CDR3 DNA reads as TGCAGTCCAAGGACTAGCGGGGACCGCTACAATGAGCAGTTCTTC.

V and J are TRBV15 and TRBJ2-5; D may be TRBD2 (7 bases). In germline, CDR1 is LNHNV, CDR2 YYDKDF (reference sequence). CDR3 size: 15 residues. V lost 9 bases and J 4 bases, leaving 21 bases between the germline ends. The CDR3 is CATTQRGGGRETQYF. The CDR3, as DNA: TGTGCCACTACCCAGAGAGGGGGGGGTCGAGAGACCCAGTACTTC.

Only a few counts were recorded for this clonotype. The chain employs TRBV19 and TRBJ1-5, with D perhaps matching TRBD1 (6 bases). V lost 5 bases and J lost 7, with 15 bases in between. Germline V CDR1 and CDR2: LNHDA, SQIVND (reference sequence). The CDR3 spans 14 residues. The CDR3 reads CASSFRQEGQPQHF. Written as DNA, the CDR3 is TGTGCCAGTAGTTTTCGACAGGAGGGACAGCCCCAGCATTTT.

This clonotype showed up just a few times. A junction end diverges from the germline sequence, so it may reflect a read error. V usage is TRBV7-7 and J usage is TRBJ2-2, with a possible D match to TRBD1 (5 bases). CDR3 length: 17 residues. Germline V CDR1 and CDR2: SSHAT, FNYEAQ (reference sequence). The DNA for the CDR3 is TGTGCTAGCAGCCAGCCGCAGGGTGGGGAGAACACCGGGGAGCTGTTTTTT. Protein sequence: CASSQPQGGENTGELFF.

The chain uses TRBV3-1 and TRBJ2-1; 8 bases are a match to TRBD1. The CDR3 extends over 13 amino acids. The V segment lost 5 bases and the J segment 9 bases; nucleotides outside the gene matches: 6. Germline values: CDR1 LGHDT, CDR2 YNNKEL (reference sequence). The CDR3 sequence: CASSGRGRGEQFF. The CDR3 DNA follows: TGTGCCAGCAGCGGCAGGGGGCGAGGTGAGCAGTTCTTC.

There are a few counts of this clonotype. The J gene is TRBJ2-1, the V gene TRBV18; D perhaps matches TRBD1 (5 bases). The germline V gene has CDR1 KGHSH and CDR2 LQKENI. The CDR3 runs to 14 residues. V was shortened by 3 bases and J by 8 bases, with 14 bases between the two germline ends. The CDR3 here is CASSPPAGNDEQFF. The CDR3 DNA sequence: TGTGCCAGCTCACCCCCGGCAGGGAACGATGAGCAGTTCTTC.